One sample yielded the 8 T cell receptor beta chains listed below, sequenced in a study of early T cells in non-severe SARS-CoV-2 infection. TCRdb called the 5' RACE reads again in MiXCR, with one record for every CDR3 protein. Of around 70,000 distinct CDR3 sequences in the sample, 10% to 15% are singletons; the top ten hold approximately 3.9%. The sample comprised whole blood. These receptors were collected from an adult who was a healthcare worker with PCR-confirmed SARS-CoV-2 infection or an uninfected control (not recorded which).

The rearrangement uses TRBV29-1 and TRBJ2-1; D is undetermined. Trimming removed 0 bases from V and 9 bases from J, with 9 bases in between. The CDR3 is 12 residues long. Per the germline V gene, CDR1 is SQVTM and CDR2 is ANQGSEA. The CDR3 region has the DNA TGCAGCGTTGAAGATCAAGGATTTGAGCAGTTCTTC. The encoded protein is CSVEDQGFEQFF.

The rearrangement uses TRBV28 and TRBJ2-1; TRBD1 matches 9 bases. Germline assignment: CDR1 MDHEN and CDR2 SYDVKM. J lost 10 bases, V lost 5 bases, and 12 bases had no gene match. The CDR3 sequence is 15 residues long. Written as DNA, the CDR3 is TGTGCCAGCAGTATAACAGGGGGCAAGGCTTGGGAGCAGTTCTTC. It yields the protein CASSITGGKAWEQFF.

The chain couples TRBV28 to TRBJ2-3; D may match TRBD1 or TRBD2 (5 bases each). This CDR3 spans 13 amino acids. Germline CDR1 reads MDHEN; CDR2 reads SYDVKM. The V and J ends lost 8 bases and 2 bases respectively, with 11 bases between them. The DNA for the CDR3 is TGTGCCAGCCAGAGGGGCCTCACAGATACGCAGTATTTT. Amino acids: CASQRGLTDTQYF.

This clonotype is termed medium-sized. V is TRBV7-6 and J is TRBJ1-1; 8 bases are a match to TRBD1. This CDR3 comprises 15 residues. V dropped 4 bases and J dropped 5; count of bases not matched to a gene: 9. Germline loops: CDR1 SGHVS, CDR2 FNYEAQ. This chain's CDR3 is CASSYGTGEGTEAFF. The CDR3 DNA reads TGTGCCAGCAGCTATGGGACAGGTGAGGGGACTGAAGCTTTCTTT.

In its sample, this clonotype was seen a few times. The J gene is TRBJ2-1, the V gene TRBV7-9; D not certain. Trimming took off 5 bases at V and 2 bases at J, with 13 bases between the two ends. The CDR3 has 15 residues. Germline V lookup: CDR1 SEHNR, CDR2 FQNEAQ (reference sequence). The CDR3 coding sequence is TGTGCCAGCAGCCACTGGAGCGCCCCCTACAATGAGCAGTTCTTC. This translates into CASSHWSAPYNEQFF.

CDR3 loop: CASSLEVGTRINTGELFF. The CDR3 bases are TGCGCCAGCAGCTTGGAAGTGGGGACCCGAATTAACACCGGGGAGCTGTTTTTT. The chain carries TRBV5-1 and TRBJ2-2; D might be TRBD1 or TRBD2, each matching 5 bases. The CDR3 runs 18 residues. CDR1 is SGHRS, CDR2 YFSETQ, per germline. V lost 0 bases and J 2 bases, leaving 17 bases between the germline ends.

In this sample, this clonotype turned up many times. CDR3 nucleotides: TGTGCCAGCAGCGTAGCTACGGCGGGAGGGCCAGATACGCAGTATTTT. Translating it yields CASSVATAGGPDTQYF. J is TRBJ2-3 and V is TRBV9; TRBD2 agrees at 9 bases. The junction had 6 bases not matched to a gene; V was cut back by 0 bases and J by 4 bases. Germline V lookup: CDR1 SGDLS, CDR2 YYNGEE. This CDR3 has 16 amino acids. Variable domain in full (rest from reference TRBV9 and TRBJ2-3): DSGVTQTPKHLITATGQRVTLRCSPRSGDLSVYWYQQSLDQGLQFLIQYYNGEERAKGNILERFSAQQFPDLHSELNLSSLELGDSALYFCASSVATAGGPDTQYFGPGTRLTVL.

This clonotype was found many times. In DNA form, the CDR3 reads TGTGCCAGCAGTGAGAGTACGACTAATGAGCAGTTCTTC. Encoded protein: CASSESTTNEQFF. The chain combines TRBV6-4 with TRBJ2-1; D gene uncertain. The V gene lost 3 bases and the J gene lost 7 bases, with 10 bases spanning the gap. Per the germline V gene, CDR1 is MRHNA and CDR2 is SNTAGT. CDR3 length: 13 residues.